The TCR beta chain under discussion was sequenced for a study of cytomegalovirus exposure and HLA in healthy donors. The PCR contained 60 Vbeta and 13 Jbeta primers. Original methodology: Roughly 11 million of the roughly 80 million unique TCR beta chains counted in a later analysis were shared. Measured with immunoSEQ multiplex PCR; TCRdb has only the in-frame clones, and not every one. For V, J and clone size, that table is used; D and trimming come from the DNA. The table shows tens of thousands of clones, with around 79% occurring only once. This CDR3 contains 14 residues. The V end was cut by 1 base, the J end by 3 bases, with 9 bases between. Germline-derived CDR1 and CDR2 are SGHAT and FQNNGV.

The sequence derives from a woman in her 40s in good health and CMV-seropositive. The sequencing input was PBMCs. V is TRBV11-2 and J is TRBJ1-1, with D hard to call. CDR3 coding DNA: TGTGCCAGCAGCTTAGGGTTCGGGGACACTGAAGCTTTCTTT. Translation gives CASSLGFGDTEAFF.